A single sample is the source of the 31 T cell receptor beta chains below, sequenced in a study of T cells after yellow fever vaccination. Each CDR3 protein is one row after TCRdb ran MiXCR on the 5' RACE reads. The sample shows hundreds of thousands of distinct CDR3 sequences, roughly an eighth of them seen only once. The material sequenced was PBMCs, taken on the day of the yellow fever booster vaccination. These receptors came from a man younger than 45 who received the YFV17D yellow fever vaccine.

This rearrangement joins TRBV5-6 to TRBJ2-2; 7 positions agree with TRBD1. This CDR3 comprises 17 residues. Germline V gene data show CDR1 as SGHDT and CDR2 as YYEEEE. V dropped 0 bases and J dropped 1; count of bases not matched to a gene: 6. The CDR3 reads CASSLEGQYLNTGELFF. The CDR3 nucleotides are TGTGCCAGCAGCTTGGAGGGACAGTATCTGAACACCGGGGAGCTGTTTTTT.

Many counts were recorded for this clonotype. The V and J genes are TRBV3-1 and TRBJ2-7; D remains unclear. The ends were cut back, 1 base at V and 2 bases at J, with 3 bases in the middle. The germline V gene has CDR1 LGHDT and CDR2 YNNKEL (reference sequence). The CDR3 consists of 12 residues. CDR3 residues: CASSQVPYEQYF. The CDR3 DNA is TGTGCCAGCAGCCAAGTCCCCTACGAGCAGTACTTC.

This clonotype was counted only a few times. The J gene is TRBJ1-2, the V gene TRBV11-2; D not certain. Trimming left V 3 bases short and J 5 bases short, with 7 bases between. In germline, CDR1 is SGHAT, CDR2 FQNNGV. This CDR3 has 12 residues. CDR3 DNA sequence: TGTGCCAGCAGCTTGGACCATTATGGCTACACCTTC. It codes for CASSLDHYGYTF.

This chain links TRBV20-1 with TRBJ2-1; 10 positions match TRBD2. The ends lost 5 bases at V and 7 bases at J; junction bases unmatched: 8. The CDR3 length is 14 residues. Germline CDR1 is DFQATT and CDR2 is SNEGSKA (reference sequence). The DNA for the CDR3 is TGCAGTGCTGGGCTAGCGGGAGTTAATAATGAGCAGTTCTTC. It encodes CSAGLAGVNNEQFF.

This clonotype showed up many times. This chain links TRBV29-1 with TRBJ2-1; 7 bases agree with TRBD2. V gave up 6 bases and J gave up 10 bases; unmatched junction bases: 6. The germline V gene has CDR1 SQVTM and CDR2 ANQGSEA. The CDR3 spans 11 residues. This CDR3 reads CSVSSGPEQFF. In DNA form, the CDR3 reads TGCAGCGTCTCTAGCGGACCCGAGCAGTTCTTC.

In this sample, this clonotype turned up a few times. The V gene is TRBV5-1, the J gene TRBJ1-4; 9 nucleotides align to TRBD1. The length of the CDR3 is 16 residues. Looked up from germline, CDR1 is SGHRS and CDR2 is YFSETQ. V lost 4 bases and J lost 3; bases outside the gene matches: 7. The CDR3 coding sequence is TGCGCCAGCAGCCTTCTCGGACAGGGGTCTAATGAAAAACTGTTTTTT. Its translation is CASSLLGQGSNEKLFF.

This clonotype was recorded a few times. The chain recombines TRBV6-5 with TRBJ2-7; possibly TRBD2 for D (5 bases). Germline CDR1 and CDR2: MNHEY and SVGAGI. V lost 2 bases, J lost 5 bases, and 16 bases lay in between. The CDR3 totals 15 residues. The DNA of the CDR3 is TGTGCCAGCAGTTACGCCGGGGTCCTTGGGGACGAGCAGTACTTC. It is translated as CASSYAGVLGDEQYF.

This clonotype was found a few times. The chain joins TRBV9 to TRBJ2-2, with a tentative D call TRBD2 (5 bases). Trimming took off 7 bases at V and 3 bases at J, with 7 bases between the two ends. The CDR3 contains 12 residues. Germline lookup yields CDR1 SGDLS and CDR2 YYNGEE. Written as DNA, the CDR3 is TGTGCCAGCCACGGGGACACCGGGGAGCTGTTTTTT. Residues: CASHGDTGELFF. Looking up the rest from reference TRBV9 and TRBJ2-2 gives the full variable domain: DSGVTQTPKHLITATGQRVTLRCSPRSGDLSVYWYQQSLDQGLQFLIQYYNGEERAKGNILERFSAQQFPDLHSELNLSSLELGDSALYFCASHGDTGELFFGEGSRLTVL.

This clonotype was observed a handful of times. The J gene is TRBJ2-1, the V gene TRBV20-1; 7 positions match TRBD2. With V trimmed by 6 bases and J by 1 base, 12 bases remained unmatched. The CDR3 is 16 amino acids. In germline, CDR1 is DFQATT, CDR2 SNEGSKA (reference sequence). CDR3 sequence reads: CSAPRASGTSYNEQFF. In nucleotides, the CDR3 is TGCAGTGCCCCAAGGGCTAGCGGCACATCCTACAATGAGCAGTTCTTC.

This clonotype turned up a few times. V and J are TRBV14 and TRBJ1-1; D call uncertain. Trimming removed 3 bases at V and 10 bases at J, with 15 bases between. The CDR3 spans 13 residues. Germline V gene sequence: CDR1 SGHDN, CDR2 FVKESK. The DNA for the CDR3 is TGTGCCAGCAGCCACCGTTCTAGGACCGGAGCTTTCTTT. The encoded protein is CASSHRSRTGAFF.

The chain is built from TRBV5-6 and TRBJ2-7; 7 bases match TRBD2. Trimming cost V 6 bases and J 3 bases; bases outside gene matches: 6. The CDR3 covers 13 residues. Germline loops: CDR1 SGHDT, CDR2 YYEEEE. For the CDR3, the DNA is TGTGCCAGCACCCTGGGGACTAACTACGAGCAGTACTTC. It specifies CASTLGTNYEQYF.

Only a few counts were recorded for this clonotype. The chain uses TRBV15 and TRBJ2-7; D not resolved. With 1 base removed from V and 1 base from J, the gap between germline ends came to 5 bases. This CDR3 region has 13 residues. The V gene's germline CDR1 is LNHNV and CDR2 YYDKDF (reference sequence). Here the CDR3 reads CATSRVRSYEQYF. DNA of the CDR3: TGTGCCACCAGCAGAGTCCGTTCCTACGAGCAGTACTTC.

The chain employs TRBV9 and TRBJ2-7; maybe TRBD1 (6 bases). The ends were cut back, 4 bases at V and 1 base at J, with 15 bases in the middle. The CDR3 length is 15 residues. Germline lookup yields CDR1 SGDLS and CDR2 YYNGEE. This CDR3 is CASSPIGTSSYEQYF. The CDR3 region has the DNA TGTGCCAGCAGCCCCATCGGGACATCATCCTACGAGCAGTACTTC.

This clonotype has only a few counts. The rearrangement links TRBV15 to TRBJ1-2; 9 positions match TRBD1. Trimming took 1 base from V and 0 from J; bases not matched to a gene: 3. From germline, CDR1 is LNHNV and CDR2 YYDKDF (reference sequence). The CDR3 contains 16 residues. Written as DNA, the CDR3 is TGTGCCACCAGCAGAGCAGGACAGGGGCCTAACTATGGCTACACCTTC. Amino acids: CATSRAGQGPNYGYTF.

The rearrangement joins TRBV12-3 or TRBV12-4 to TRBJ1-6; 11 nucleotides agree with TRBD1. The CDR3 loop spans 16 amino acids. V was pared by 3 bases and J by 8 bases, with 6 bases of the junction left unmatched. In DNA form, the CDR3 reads TGTGCCAGCAGTTTTGGGACAGGGGGATCGTATTCACCCCTCCACTTT. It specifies CASSFGTGGSYSPLHF.

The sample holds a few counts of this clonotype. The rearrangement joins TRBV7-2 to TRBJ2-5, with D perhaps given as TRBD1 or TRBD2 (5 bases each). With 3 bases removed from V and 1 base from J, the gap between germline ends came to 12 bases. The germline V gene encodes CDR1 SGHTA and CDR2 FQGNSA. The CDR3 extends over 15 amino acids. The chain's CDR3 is CASSLPGALQETQYF. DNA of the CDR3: TGTGCCAGCAGCTTGCCCGGGGCCCTCCAAGAGACCCAGTACTTC.

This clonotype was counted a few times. CDR3: CASSLPGVSDHPQYF. CDR3 nucleotides: TGTGCCAGCAGCTTACCCGGGGTGAGCGACCACCCGCAGTATTTT. The chain has TRBV11-2 and TRBJ2-3; D may be TRBD2 (5 bases). Germline V gene lookup returns CDR1 SGHAT and CDR2 FQNNGV. The ends were cut back, 2 bases at V and 10 bases at J, with 19 bases in the middle. The CDR3 runs 15 residues.

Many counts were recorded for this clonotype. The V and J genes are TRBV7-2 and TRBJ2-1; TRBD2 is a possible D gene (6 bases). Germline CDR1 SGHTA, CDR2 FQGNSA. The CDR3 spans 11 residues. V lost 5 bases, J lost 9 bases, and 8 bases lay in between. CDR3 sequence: CASSRGTEQFF. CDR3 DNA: TGTGCCAGCAGCCGCGGGACTGAGCAGTTCTTC. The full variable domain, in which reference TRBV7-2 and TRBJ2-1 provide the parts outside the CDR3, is GAGVSQSPSNKVTEKGKDVELRCDPISGHTALYWYRQSLGQGLEFLIYFQGNSAPDKSGLPSDRFSAERTGGSVSTLTIQRTQQEDSAVYLCASSRGTEQFFGPGTRLTVL.

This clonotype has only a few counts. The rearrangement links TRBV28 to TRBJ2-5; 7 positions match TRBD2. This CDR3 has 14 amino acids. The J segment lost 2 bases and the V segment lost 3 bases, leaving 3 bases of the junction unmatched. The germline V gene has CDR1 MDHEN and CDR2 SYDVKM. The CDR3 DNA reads TGTGCCAGCAGTTTCCTTAGCGGGCAAGAGACCCAGTACTTC. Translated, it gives CASSFLSGQETQYF.

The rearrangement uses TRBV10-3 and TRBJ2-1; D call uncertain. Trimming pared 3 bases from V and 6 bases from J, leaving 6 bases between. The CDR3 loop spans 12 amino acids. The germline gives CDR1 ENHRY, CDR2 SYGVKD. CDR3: CAISEVGNEQFF. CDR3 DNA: TGTGCCATCAGTGAAGTAGGCAATGAGCAGTTCTTC.

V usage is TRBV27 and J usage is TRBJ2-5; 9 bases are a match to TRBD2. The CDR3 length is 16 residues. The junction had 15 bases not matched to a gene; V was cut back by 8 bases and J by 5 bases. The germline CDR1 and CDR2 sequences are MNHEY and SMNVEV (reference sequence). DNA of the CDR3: TGTGCCAGCTCTCCCGTGCATAGCGGGAGTGGCGAGACCCAGTACTTC. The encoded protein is CASSPVHSGSGETQYF.

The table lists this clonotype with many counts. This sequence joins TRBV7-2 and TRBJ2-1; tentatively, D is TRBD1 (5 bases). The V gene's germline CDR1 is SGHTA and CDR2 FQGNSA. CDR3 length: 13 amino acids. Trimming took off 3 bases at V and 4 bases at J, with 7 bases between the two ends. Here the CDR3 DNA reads TGTGCCAGCAGCTTTACAGGTTACAATGAGCAGTTCTTC. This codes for CASSFTGYNEQFF.

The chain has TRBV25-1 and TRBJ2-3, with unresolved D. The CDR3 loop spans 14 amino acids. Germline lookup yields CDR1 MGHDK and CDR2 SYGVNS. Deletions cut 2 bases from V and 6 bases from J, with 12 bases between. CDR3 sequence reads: CASSEQELLDTQYF. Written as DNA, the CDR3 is TGTGCCAGCAGTGAACAGGAGCTTCTGGATACGCAGTATTTT. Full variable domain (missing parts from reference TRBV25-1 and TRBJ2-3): EADIYQTPRYLVIGTGKKITLECSQTMGHDKMYWYQQDPGMELHLIHYSYGVNSTEKGDLSSESTVSRIRTEHFPLTLESARPSHTSQYLCASSEQELLDTQYFGPGTRLTVL.

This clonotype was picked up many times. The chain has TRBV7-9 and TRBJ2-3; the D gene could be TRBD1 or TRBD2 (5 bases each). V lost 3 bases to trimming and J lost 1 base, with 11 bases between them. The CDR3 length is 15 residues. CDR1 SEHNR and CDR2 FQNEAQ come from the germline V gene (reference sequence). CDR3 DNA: TGTGCCAGCAGCTTCGGGGCGGGCCGCACAGATACGCAGTATTTT. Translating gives CASSFGAGRTDTQYF. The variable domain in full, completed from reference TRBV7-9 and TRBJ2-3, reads DTGVSQNPRHKITKRGQNVTFRCDPISEHNRLYWYRQTLGQGPEFLTYFQNEAQLEKSRLLSDRFSAERPKGSFSTLEIQRTEQGDSAMYLCASSFGAGRTDTQYFGPGTRLTVL.

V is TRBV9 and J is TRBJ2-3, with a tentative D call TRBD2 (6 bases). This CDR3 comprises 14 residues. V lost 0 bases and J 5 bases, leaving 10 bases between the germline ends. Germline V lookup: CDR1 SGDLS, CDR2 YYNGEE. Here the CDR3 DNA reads TGTGCCAGCAGCGTAGCGGGAGAGGAAGATACGCAGTATTTT. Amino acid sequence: CASSVAGEEDTQYF. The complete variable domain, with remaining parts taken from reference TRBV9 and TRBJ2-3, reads DSGVTQTPKHLITATGQRVTLRCSPRSGDLSVYWYQQSLDQGLQFLIQYYNGEERAKGNILERFSAQQFPDLHSELNLSSLELGDSALYFCASSVAGEEDTQYFGPGTRLTVL.

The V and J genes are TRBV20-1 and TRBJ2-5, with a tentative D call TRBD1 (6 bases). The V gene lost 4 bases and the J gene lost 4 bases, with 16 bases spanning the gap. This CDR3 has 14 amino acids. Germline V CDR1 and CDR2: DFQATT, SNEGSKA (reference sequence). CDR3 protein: CSAIPAGAGETQYF. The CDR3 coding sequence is TGCAGTGCTATCCCCGCAGGGGCAGGAGAGACCCAGTACTTC.

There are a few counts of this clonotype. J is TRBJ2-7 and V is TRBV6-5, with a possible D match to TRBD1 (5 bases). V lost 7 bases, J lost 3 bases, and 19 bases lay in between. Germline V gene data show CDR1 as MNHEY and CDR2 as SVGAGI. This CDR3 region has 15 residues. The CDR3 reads CASNSPGGRDYEQYF. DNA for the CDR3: TGTGCCAGCAATTCGCCCGGTGGCAGGGACTACGAGCAGTACTTC.

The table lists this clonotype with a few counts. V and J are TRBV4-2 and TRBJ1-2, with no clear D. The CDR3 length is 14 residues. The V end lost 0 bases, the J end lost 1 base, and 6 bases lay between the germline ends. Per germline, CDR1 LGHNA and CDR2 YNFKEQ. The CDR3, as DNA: TGTGCCAGCAGCCAAGATACCTTTAACTATGGCTACACCTTC. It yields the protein CASSQDTFNYGYTF.

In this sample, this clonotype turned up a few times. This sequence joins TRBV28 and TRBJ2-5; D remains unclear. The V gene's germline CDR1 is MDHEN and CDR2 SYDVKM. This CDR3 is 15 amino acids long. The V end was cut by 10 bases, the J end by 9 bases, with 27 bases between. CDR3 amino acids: CATRNAPLVGGAQYF. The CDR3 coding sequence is TGTGCCACCCGAAACGCGCCTCTAGTGGGTGGAGCCCAGTACTTC.

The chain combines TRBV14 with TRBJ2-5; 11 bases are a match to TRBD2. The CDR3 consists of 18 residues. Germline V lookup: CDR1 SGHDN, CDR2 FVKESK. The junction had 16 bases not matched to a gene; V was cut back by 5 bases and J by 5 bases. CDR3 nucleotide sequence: TGTGCCAGCAGCTCTACTTCCGGGACTAGCGGAAGAGGGGAGACCCAGTACTTC. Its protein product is CASSSTSGTSGRGETQYF.

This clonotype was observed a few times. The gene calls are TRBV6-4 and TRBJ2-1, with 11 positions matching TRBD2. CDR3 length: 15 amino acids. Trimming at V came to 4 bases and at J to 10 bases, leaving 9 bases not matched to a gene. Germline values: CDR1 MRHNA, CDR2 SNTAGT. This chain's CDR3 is CASSGTSGRTQEQFF. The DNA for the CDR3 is TGTGCCAGCAGTGGCACTAGCGGGAGAACGCAGGAGCAGTTCTTC.